This T cell receptor (beta chain) stems from a study of shared clonotypes between healthy human individuals. With 4 bases removed from V and 4 bases from J, the gap between germline ends came to 13 bases. Germline V gene sequence: CDR1 WNHNN, CDR2 SYGVQD (reference sequence). This CDR3 contains 14 residues. Samples underwent the assay at deep level. TCRdb keeps only in-frame clones here, not all; method: immunoSEQ multiplex PCR. The repertoire consists of 2 million to 2.5 million clones, with approximately 94% occurring once and the leading ten covering roughly 0.13%. The chain uses TRBV10-1 and TRBJ1-1, with D maybe TRBD1 (5 bases). The receptor's source is a man younger than 30 in good health. Sequenced material: naive CD4+ T cells sorted from blood. The subset here: CD45RA+ positively selected. The DNA of the CDR3 is TGCGCCAGCAGTGGCCCAGGGCCGACCACTGAAGCTTTCTTT. Encoded protein: CASSGPGPTTEAFF.